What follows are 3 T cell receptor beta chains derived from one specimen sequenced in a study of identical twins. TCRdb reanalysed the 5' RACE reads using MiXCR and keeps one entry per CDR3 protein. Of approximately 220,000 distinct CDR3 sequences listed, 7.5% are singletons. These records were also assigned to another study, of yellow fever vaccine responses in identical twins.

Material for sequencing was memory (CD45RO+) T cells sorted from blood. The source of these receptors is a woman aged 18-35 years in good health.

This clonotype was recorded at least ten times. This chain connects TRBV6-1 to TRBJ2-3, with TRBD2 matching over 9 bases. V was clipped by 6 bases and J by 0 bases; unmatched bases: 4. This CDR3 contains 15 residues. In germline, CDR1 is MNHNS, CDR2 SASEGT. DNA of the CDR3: TGTGCCAGCAGACCTAGCGGGGTGAGCACAGATACGCAGTATTTT. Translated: CASRPSGVSTDTQYF.

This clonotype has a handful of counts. In DNA, the CDR3 is TGCGCCAGTTCTAGCGGGAGCGGTAATGAGCAGTTCTTC. Its protein product is CASSSGSGNEQFF. The chain employs TRBV5-1 and TRBJ2-1; 10 bases align to TRBD2. The CDR3 runs 13 residues. Germline V gives CDR1 SGHRS, CDR2 YFSETQ. After removal of 8 bases from V and 7 bases from J, the junction contained 6 bases not matched to a gene. The full variable domain, its missing parts supplied by reference TRBV5-1 and TRBJ2-1, is KAGVTQTPRYLIKTRGQQVTLSCSPISGHRSVSWYQQTPGQGLQFLFEYFSETQRNKGNFPGRFSGRQFSNSRSEMNVSTLELGDSALYLCASSSGSGNEQFFGPGTRLTVL.

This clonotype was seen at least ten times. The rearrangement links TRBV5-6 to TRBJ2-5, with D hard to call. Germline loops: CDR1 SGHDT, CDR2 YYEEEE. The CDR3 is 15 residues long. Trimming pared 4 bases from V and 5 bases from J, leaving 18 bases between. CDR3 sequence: CASSLPSGPQETQYF. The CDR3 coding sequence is TGTGCCAGCAGCCTACCATCCGGGCCGCAGGAGACCCAGTACTTC.